This T cell receptor (beta chain) was documented in a study of blood T cell repertoires in COVID-19. Study-wide background: Samples of COVID-19 (acute and convalescent) were obtained from the United States, Italy and Spain. PBMCs, B-cell-depleted T cells, or T cells provided the cDNA or gDNA that made up the material.

Authors' analysis steps: Amplification from reference gene primers served as the basis for estimated nucleated cell counts. Sequencing was performed with immunoSEQ multiplex PCR; in TCRdb, only in-frame clones are kept and a portion is missing. The V and J calls and clone size come from that table; D and trimming were worked out from the DNA. The data show more than 40,000 clones, over 75% seen once. CDR1 is GTSNPN, CDR2 SVGIG, per germline (reference sequence). V lost 0 bases and J 6 bases, leaving 12 bases between the germline ends. The CDR3 extends over 14 amino acids. Sequencing was performed on peripheral blood. The rearrangement links TRBV30 to TRBJ1-5; no clear D. This clonotype was obtained from a man aged 45 to 65 with active COVID-19. CDR3 residues: CAWSVHGRAQPQHF. DNA of the CDR3: TGTGCCTGGAGTGTACACGGGAGGGCTCAGCCCCAGCATTTT.